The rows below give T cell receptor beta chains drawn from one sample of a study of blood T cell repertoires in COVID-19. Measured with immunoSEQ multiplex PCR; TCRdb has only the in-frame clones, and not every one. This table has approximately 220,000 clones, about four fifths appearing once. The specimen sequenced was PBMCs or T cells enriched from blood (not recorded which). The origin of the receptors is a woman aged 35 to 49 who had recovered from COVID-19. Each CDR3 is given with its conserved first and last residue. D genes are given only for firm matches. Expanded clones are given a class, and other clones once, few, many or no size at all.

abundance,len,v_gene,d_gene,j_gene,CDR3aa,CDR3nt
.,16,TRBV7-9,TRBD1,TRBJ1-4,CASSPLQGATNEKLFF,TGTGCCAGCAGCCCACTCCAGGGGGCAACTAATGAAAAACTGTTTTTT
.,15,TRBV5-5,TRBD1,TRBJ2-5,CASSSGQGRVETQYF,TGTGCCAGCAGCTCGGGACAGGGTCGAGTAGAGACCCAGTACTTC
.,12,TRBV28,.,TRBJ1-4,CASSFSKEKLFF,TGTGCCAGCAGTTTCTCTAAGGAAAAACTGTTTTTT
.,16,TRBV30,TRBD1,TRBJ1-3,CAWSWGSDRGINTIYF,TGTGCCTGGAGTTGGGGCTCGGACAGGGGAATAAACACCATATATTTT
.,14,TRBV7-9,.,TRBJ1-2,CASSFVGGTEGYTF,TGTGCCAGCAGCTTTGTCGGGGGTACGGAGGGCTACACCTTC
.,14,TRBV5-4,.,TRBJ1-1,CASSLNTVNTEAFF,TGTGCCAGCAGCTTGAATACGGTGAACACTGAAGCTTTCTTT
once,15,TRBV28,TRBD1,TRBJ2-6,CASSSDRAGANVLTF,TGTGCCAGCAGCTCGGACAGGGCCGGGGCCAACGTCCTGACTTTC
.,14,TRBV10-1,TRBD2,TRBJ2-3,CASSASGGTDTQYF,TGCGCCAGCAGTGCCTCGGGAGGGACAGATACGCAGTATTTT
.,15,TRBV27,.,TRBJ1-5,CASSLSGIRNQPQHF,TGTGCCAGCAGTTTGTCAGGGATCCGCAATCAGCCCCAGCATTTT
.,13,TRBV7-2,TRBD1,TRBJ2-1,CASSSTQGALKFF,TGTGCCAGCAGCTCAACACAGGGGGCTCTGAAGTTCTTC
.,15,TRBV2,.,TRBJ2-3,CASRAREGESDTQYF,TGTGCCAGCAGGGCCAGGGAAGGCGAGTCAGATACGCAGTATTTT
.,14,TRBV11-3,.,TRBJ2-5,CASSLSQGRETQYF,TGTGCCAGCAGCTTAAGCCAGGGAAGGGAGACCCAGTACTTC
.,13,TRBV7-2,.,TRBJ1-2,CASSLGRDYGYTF,TGTGCCAGCAGCTTAGGACGGGACTATGGCTACACCTTC
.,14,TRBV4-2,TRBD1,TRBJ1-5,CASSRDRRDQPQHF,TGTGCCAGCAGCCGGGACAGAAGGGATCAGCCCCAGCATTTT
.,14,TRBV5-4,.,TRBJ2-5,CASSRTVSPQTQYF,TGTGCCAGCAGCAGGACAGTGTCCCCCCAGACCCAGTACTTC
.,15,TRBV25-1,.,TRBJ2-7,CASSEGGTARHEQYF,TGTGCCAGCAGTGAAGGGGGGACGGCCAGACACGAGCAGTACTTC
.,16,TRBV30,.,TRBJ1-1,CAWSGAERYQNTEAFF,TGTGCCTGGAGTGGAGCGGAAAGGTATCAAAACACTGAAGCTTTCTTT
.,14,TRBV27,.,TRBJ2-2,CASSLALSTGELFF,TGTGCCAGCAGTTTGGCATTATCCACCGGGGAGCTGTTTTTT
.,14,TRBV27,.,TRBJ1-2,CASRFTGANYGYTF,TGTGCCAGCAGATTTACGGGAGCTAACTATGGCTACACCTTC
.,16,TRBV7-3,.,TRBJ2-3,CASSLGSQGGADTQYF,TGTGCCAGCAGCTTAGGATCCCAGGGAGGTGCAGATACGCAGTATTTT
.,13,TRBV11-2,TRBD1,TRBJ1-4,CASSSNRGEKLFF,TGTGCCAGCAGCTCGAACAGGGGTGAAAAACTGTTTTTT
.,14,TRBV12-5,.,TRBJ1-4,CASGTGTENEKLFF,TGTGCTAGTGGAACCGGGACTGAAAATGAAAAACTGTTTTTT
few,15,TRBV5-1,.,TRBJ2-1,CASSLEVGAYNEQFF,TGCGCCAGCAGCTTGGAAGTCGGAGCTTACAATGAGCAGTTCTTC
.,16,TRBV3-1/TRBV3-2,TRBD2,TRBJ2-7,CASSVRTSGSFYEQYF,TGTGCCAGCAGTGTTAGGACTAGCGGGAGTTTTTACGAGCAGTACTTC
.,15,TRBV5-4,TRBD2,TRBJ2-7,CASSRGTSGNYEQYF,TGTGCCAGCAGTCGGGGGACTAGCGGGAACTACGAGCAGTACTTC
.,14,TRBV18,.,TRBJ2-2,CASSPRLNTGELFF,TGTGCCAGCTCGCCTAGACTCAACACCGGGGAGCTGTTTTTT
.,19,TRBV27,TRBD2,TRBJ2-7,CASSSRGLAGGPSSYEQYF,TGTGCCAGCAGTTCGCGAGGACTAGCGGGAGGGCCGAGCTCCTACGAGCAGTACTTC
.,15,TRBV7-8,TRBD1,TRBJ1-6,CASSYPGQGNSPLHF,TGTGCCAGCAGTTATCCGGGACAGGGTAATTCACCCCTCCACTTT
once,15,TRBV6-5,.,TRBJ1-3,CASQGRGVGFNTIYF,TGTGCCAGCCAAGGACGGGGTGTGGGATTTAACACCATATATTTT
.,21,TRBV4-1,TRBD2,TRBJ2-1,CASSHPSRTSGRSSSYNEQFF,TGCGCCAGCAGCCACCCCTCGCGGACTAGCGGGAGGAGCAGCTCCTACAATGAGCAGTTCTTC
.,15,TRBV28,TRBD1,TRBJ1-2,CASRPRDRGGYGYTF,TGTGCCAGCAGACCCCGGGACAGGGGAGGGTATGGCTACACCTTC
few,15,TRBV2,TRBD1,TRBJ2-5,CASSERTGGEETQYF,TGTGCCAGCAGTGAACGGACAGGGGGGGAAGAGACCCAGTACTTC
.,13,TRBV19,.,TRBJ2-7,CASTPRQSYEQYF,TGTGCCAGTACTCCTCGACAGAGCTACGAGCAGTACTTC
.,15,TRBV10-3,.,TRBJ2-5,CAISDSVTGKETQYF,TGTGCCATCAGTGACTCGGTAACAGGGAAAGAGACCCAGTACTTC
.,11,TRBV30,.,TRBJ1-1,CAWKGRTEAFF,TGTGCCTGGAAAGGGAGAACTGAAGCTTTCTTT
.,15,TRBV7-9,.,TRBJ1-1,CASSYRALTNTEAFF,TGTGCCAGCAGTTACAGGGCCCTGACGAACACTGAAGCTTTCTTT
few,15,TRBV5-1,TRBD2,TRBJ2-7,CASRGYSGSPGEQYF,TGCGCCAGCAGAGGGTATAGCGGGAGTCCTGGAGAGCAGTACTTC
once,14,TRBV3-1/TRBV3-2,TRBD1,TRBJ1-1,CASSPTGNRAEAFF,TGTGCCAGCTCGCCGACAGGGAATAGGGCTGAAGCTTTCTTT
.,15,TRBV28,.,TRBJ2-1,CASSLSGQIYNEQFF,TGTGCCAGCAGTTTGTCGGGACAAATATACAATGAGCAGTTCTTC